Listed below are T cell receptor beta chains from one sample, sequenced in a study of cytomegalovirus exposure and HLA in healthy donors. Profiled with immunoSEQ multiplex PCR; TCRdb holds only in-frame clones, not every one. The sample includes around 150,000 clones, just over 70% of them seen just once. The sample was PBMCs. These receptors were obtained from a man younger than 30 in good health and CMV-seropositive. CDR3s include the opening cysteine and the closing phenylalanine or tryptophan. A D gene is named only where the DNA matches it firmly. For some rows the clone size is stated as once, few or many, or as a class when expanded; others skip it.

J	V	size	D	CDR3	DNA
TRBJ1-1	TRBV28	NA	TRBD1	CASSSTGTGMTEAFF	TGTGCCAGCAGTTCCACCGGGACAGGGATGACTGAAGCTTTCTTT
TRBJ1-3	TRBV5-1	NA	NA	CASSFTGGEGAGNTIYF	TGCGCCAGCAGCTTTACGGGGGGGGAAGGAGCTGGAAACACCATATATTTT
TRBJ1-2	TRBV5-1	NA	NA	CASSLELGRSYGYTF	TGCGCCAGCAGCTTGGAACTAGGGCGGAGCTATGGCTACACCTTC
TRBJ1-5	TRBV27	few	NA	CASSPGGARSNQPQHF	TGTGCCAGCAGCCCGGGGGGGGCAAGGAGCAATCAGCCCCAGCATTTT
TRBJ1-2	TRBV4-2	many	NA	CASSQDQVGYTF	TGTGCCAGCAGCCAAGATCAGGTCGGCTACACCTTC
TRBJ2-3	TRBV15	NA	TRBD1	CATSRSDRVGTDTQYF	TGTGCCACCAGCAGATCGGACAGGGTTGGCACAGATACGCAGTATTTT
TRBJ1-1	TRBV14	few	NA	CASSRLTGFRNTEAFF	TGTGCCAGCAGCCGGCTCACAGGGTTCAGGAACACTGAAGCTTTCTTT
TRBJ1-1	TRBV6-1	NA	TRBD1	CASSEAQGGTGLNTEAFF	TGTGCCAGCAGTGAAGCCCAGGGGGGAACAGGGCTGAACACTGAAGCTTTCTTT
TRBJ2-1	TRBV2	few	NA	CASGTYNEQFF	TGTGCCAGCGGGACTTACAATGAGCAGTTCTTC
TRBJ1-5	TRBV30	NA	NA	CAFERGGDQPQHF	TGTGCCTTCGAAAGGGGAGGGGATCAGCCCCAGCATTTT
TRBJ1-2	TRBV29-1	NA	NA	CSVAYQPDDFYGYTF	TGCAGCGTTGCCTACCAACCCGACGACTTCTATGGCTACACCTTC
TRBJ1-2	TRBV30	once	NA	CAWSVTGYGYTF	TGTGCCTGGAGTGTAACTGGCTATGGCTACACCTTC
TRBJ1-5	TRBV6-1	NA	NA	CAARGFSNQPQHF	TGTGCCGCCCGGGGGTTCAGCAATCAGCCCCAGCATTTT
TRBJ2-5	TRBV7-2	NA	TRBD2	CASSPLSLGTRGQYF	TGTGCCAGCAGCCCTCTTTCCCTCGGGACTAGGGGCCAGTACTTC
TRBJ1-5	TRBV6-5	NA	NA	CASSTAPNQPQHF	TGTGCCAGCAGTACAGCTCCCAATCAGCCCCAGCATTTT
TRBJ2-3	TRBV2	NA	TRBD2	CASSEKLAGAGDTQYF	TGTGCCAGCAGTGAGAAACTAGCGGGGGCAGGCGATACGCAGTATTTT
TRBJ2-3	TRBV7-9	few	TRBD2	CASSSSGNTDTQYF	TGTGCCAGCAGCTCCAGCGGGAACACAGATACGCAGTATTTT
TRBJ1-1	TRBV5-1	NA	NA	CASSLAGSTEAFF	TGCGCCAGCAGTTTAGCTGGGAGCACTGAAGCTTTCTTT
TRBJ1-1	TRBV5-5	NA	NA	CAIPPEGGMNTEAFF	TGTGCCATCCCTCCAGAAGGAGGAATGAACACTGAAGCTTTCTTT
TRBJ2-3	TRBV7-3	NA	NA	CASSLTGLTDTQYF	TGTGCCAGCAGCTTAACGGGGCTCACAGATACGCAGTATTTT
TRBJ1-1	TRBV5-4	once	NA	CASSLGSSVGNTEAFF	TGTGCCAGCAGCTTGGGGTCGAGTGTTGGTAACACTGAAGCTTTCTTT
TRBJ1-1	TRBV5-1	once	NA	CASRLQGNTEAFF	TGCGCCAGCAGGCTACAGGGGAACACTGAAGCTTTCTTT
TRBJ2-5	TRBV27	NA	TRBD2	CASSLTLAGEETQYF	TGTGCCAGCAGTTTGACACTAGCGGGAGAGGAGACCCAGTACTTC
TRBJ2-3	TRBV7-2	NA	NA	CASSSGTLNTDTQYF	TGTGCCAGCAGCTCGGGGACACTGAACACAGATACGCAGTATTTT
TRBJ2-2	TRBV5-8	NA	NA	CASSLVIVTGELFF	TGTGCCAGCAGCTTGGTTATAGTCACCGGGGAGCTGTTTTTT
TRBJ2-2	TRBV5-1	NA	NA	CASSLPTANTGELFF	TGCGCCAGCAGCTTGCCGACAGCAAACACCGGGGAGCTGTTTTTT
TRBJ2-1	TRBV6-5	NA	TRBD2	CASSSAGGSVRGQFF	TGTGCCAGCAGTTCAGCGGGAGGATCCGTCCGCGGGCAGTTCTTC
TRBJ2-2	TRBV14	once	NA	CASSQVGRGTGELFF	TGTGCCAGCAGCCAGGTGGGCCGTGGCACCGGGGAGCTGTTTTTT
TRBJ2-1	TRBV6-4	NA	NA	CASSDSSDTNEQFF	TGTGCCAGCAGTGACTCGTCCGACACCAATGAGCAGTTCTTC
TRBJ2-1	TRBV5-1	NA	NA	CASSLVAGTSSYNEQFF	TGCGCCAGCAGCTTGGTTGCGGGTACGAGCTCCTACAATGAGCAGTTCTTC
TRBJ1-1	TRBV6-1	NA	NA	CASTRTQPLNTEAFF	TGTGCCAGCACTAGGACTCAGCCTTTGAACACTGAAGCTTTCTTT
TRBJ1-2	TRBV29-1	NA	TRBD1	CSVEGGTGDRRTNYGYTF	TGCAGCGTTGAAGGGGGGACAGGGGATAGGAGAACTAACTATGGCTACACCTTC
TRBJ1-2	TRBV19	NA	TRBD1	CASWESTGPYGYTF	TGTGCCAGCTGGGAGTCGACAGGGCCCTATGGCTACACCTTC
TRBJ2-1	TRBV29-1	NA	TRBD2	CSVVGGRAYNEQFF	TGCAGCGTTGTAGGTGGGAGGGCCTACAATGAGCAGTTCTTC
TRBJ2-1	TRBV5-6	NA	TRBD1	CASSQGQGHNEQFF	TGTGCCAGCAGCCAGGGACAGGGCCACAATGAGCAGTTCTTC
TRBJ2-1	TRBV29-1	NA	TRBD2	CSVGLASGTNEQFF	TGCAGCGTTGGGTTGGCTAGCGGGACCAATGAGCAGTTCTTC
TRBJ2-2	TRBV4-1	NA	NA	CASSLQTNTGELFF	TGCGCCAGCAGCCTCCAAACGAACACCGGGGAGCTGTTTTTT
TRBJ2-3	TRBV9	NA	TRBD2	CASSETPGTSGVDTQYF	TGTGCCAGCAGCGAGACCCCGGGGACTAGCGGGGTAGATACGCAGTATTTT
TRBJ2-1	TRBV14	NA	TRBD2	CASSLSPGLAGVWDNEQFF	TGTGCCAGCAGCCTAAGTCCGGGACTAGCGGGAGTTTGGGACAATGAGCAGTTCTTC
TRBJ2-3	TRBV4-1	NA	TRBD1	CASSQERGPSTDTQYF	TGCGCCAGCAGCCAAGAAAGGGGGCCTAGCACAGATACGCAGTATTTT
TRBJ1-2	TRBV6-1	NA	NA	CASSEAVTGSYGYTF	TGTGCCAGCAGTGAAGCGGTGACAGGAAGCTATGGCTACACCTTC